This T cell receptor beta chain was retrieved from a study of blood T cell repertoires in COVID-19. As for the study in general: Material from acute and convalescent COVID-19 was sourced from the United States, Italy and Spain. Sample material is recorded as cDNA or gDNA derived from T cells, B-cell-depleted T cells, or PBMCs.

CDR1 and CDR2 from the germline V gene are MNHEY and SVGAGI. The V and J ends lost 7 bases and 6 bases respectively, with 10 bases between them. The CDR3 totals 11 residues. As processed by the authors: For nucleated cells, counts were estimated from reference gene primer amplification. Clones were sequenced by immunoSEQ multiplex PCR, and TCRdb holds only the in-frame ones, with some missing. That table furnishes V, J and clone size, whereas the DNA furnished D and trimming. The sample holds roughly 230,000 clones; roughly 84% are singletons and the top ten take around 3.3%. The sequenced sample consisted of peripheral blood. V and J are TRBV6-5 and TRBJ2-7, with a possible D match to TRBD1 (6 bases). This receptor was obtained from a woman of 80 years or more with acute or convalescent COVID-19. The CDR3 loop is CASKGVGEQYF. CDR3 DNA sequence: TGTGCCAGCAAGGGGGTTGGCGAGCAGTACTTC.